Listed below are T cell receptor beta chains from one sample, sequenced in a study of blood T cell repertoires in COVID-19. TCRdb keeps only in-frame clones here, not all; method: immunoSEQ multiplex PCR. The data show 190,000 or so clones, around 90% seen once. The specimen was peripheral blood. The receptors here all came from a man aged 35 to 55 with active or convalescent COVID-19. CDR3s include the opening cysteine and the closing phenylalanine or tryptophan. The D gene is left open where the match is weak. A row's size may be missing; if present it is once, few, many or a size class.

j_call v_call clone_size d_call cdr3_nt cdr3_aa
TRBJ1-5 TRBV6-2/TRBV6-3 few TRBD1 TGTGCCAGCAGTTACATAGGGGGCGATCAGCCCCAGCATTTT CASSYIGGDQPQHF
TRBJ1-2 TRBV3-1/TRBV3-2 . . TGTGCCAGCAGCCTTACGACGGGTTATGGCTACACCTTC CASSLTTGYGYTF
TRBJ1-1 TRBV7-9 . . TGTGCCAGCAGCTTAGCGCCGGGGTTTGAAGCTTTCTTT CASSLAPGFEAFF
TRBJ1-6 TRBV30 . TRBD1 TGTGCCTGGAGGGGACAGGGGGCCTTCTTACCCCTCCACTTT CAWRGQGAFLPLHF
TRBJ1-3 TRBV5-1 . . TGCGCCAGCAGCTTGACCGGGGGTTCGTTTGGAAACACCATATATTTT CASSLTGGSFGNTIYF
TRBJ2-7 TRBV6-6 . TRBD1 TGTGCCAGCAGGGGGACAGCGAGCTCCTACGAGCAGTACTTC CASRGTASSYEQYF
TRBJ1-1 TRBV3-1/TRBV3-2 . TRBD1 TGTGCCAGCAGCCAGAGGGACAGGGGAAGATCTGAAGCTTTCTTT CASSQRDRGRSEAFF
TRBJ2-7 TRBV3-1/TRBV3-2 . TRBD2 TGTGCCAGCAGTCGGACTAGCGGGTCATTAAGGGACGAGCAGTACTTC CASSRTSGSLRDEQYF
TRBJ1-1 TRBV2 . TRBD1 TGTGCCAGCACCTGGACAGGTGAGGCTTTCTTT CASTWTGEAFF
TRBJ1-2 TRBV30 . . TGTGCCTGGAGTGTCAACAGTTATGGCTACACCTTC CAWSVNSYGYTF
TRBJ2-1 TRBV29-1 . . TGCAGCGGAGAAGTGGCGGCCTACAATGAGCAGTTCTTC CSGEVAAYNEQFF
TRBJ2-6 TRBV3-1/TRBV3-2 . . TGTGCCAGCCAACAAAGCTCTGGGGCCAACGTCCTGACTTTC CASQQSSGANVLTF
TRBJ2-7 TRBV6-5 . . TGTGCCAGCAGTTTCCTTACGGGACAAGTTGGCGAGCAGTACTTC CASSFLTGQVGEQYF
TRBJ2-5 TRBV27 . TRBD2 TGTGCCAGCAGTTTCGGACTAGCGGGGAAAGAGACCCAGTACTTC CASSFGLAGKETQYF
TRBJ2-5 TRBV6-5 . TRBD2 TGTGCCAGTCAACCGGGACTAGCGGAGACCCAGTACTTC CASQPGLAETQYF
TRBJ2-5 TRBV11-2 . . TGTGCCAGCAGCCAGGGAACACAGACGGCTGGAGAGACCCAGTACTTC CASSQGTQTAGETQYF
TRBJ1-5 TRBV30 few . TGTGCCTGGAGTACCAGGGAAAATCAGCCCCAGCATTTT CAWSTRENQPQHF
TRBJ1-1 TRBV4-3 . . TGCGCCAGCAGTTCCAGGGGTGAGACTGAAGCTTTCTTT CASSSRGETEAFF
TRBJ1-3 TRBV2 once TRBD1 TGTGCCAGCAGGGGGACAGGCCCCAGGAAAAACTCTGGAAACACCATATATTTT CASRGTGPRKNSGNTIYF
TRBJ2-7 TRBV28 . TRBD1 TGTGCCAGCAGACCGGGACAGACCTACGAGCAGTACTTC CASRPGQTYEQYF
TRBJ1-4 TRBV3-1/TRBV3-2 . . TGTGCCAGCAGCGAGGTTGGTGAAAAACTGTTTTTT CASSEVGEKLFF
TRBJ1-5 TRBV4-1 . . TGCGCCAGCAGCCAAGGGACAGGCAATCAGCCCCAGCATTTT CASSQGTGNQPQHF
TRBJ1-2 TRBV7-9 . . TGTGCCAGCAGCTTAACAGGACGCGGCTACACCTTC CASSLTGRGYTF
TRBJ1-6 TRBV6-6 few . TGTGCCAGCACTAAAGCACCGATCCGAGGTTCACCCCTCCACTTT CASTKAPIRGSPLHF
TRBJ2-1 TRBV7-6 . TRBD1 TGTGCCAGCAGCTTAGCTGAGGGGGCTTACAATGAGCAGTTCTTC CASSLAEGAYNEQFF
TRBJ1-2 TRBV3-1/TRBV3-2 . . TGTGCCAGCAGCCACCGCGGGGTGGATGGCTACACCTTC CASSHRGVDGYTF
TRBJ2-1 TRBV27 . . TGTGCCAGCAGTTTAGGGGGGGGCTATTTTGATGAGCAGTTCTTC CASSLGGGYFDEQFF
TRBJ1-3 TRBV7-3 few . TGTGCCAGCAGCTTAGGGCATGCAGGACTTGGCTCTGGAAACACCATATATTTT CASSLGHAGLGSGNTIYF
TRBJ2-5 TRBV13 . TRBD1 TGTGCCAGCAGCCCGGGACAGGGACAAGAGACCCAGTACTTC CASSPGQGQETQYF
TRBJ2-3 TRBV4-3 once TRBD2 TGCGCCAGCAGCCACGAGACTAGCGGGAATGAGGATACGCAGTATTTT CASSHETSGNEDTQYF
TRBJ2-7 TRBV10-3 . . TGTGCCATCAGTGTTAACAGGGATAACGAGCAGTACTTC CAISVNRDNEQYF
TRBJ2-2 TRBV6-2/TRBV6-3 . TRBD1 TGTGCCAGCAGTTTGGGACAGCTGAACACCGGGGAGCTGTTTTTT CASSLGQLNTGELFF
TRBJ1-2 TRBV11-1 . . TGTGCCAGCAGCTTACTCCCGGGAAACTATGGCTACACCTTC CASSLLPGNYGYTF
TRBJ1-6 TRBV6-5 . TRBD1 TGTGCCAGCAGTCGGGACAGGGGAGGATCACCCCTCCACTTT CASSRDRGGSPLHF
TRBJ2-7 TRBV5-1 . . . CASSTSGYYEQYF
TRBJ1-1 TRBV5-8 . TRBD1 TGTGCCAGCAGCACAGGGGTTTACACTGAAGCTTTCTTT CASSTGVYTEAFF
TRBJ1-2 TRBV2 once TRBD1 TGTGCCAGCAGGGACAGGAGCTATGGCTACACCTTC CASRDRSYGYTF
TRBJ1-2 TRBV4-2 few . TGTGCCAGCAGCCAAGCGGAGCGCGGATTCGGCTACACCTTC CASSQAERGFGYTF
TRBJ2-1 TRBV3-1/TRBV3-2 . . TGTGCCAGCAGCCATACCAGGCATCCAGATGAGCAGTTCTTC CASSHTRHPDEQFF
TRBJ1-2 TRBV27 . TRBD1 TGTGCCAGCAGTTTGGGGCAGGGGGTAAATGGCTACACCTTC CASSLGQGVNGYTF
TRBJ2-7 TRBV20-1 . TRBD2 TGCAGTGCTAGTTTTAGCGGGGGGGCCTACGAGCAGTACTTC CSASFSGGAYEQYF
TRBJ1-2 TRBV6-5 . . TGTGCCAGCAGTTCTACTAGACCGAGCCCGGGCACCTTC CASSSTRPSPGTF
TRBJ1-2 TRBV11-2 . TRBD1 TGTGCCAGCACCTTCGTGGGACAGACTAACTATGGCTACACCTTC CASTFVGQTNYGYTF
TRBJ1-1 TRBV12-3/TRBV12-4 once . TGTGCCAGCAGCTACACTGAAGCTTTCTTT CASSYTEAFF
TRBJ2-1 TRBV11-3 . . TGTGCCAGCAGTCCCGGGGACAATGAGCAGTTCTTC CASSPGDNEQFF
TRBJ1-2 TRBV6-6 . . TGTGCCAGCAGCCCCGATGGGCTTGGGTATGGCTACACCTTC CASSPDGLGYGYTF
TRBJ1-2 TRBV2 once TRBD1 TGTGCCAGCAGAAGACAGGGGGCAACGGGTGGCTACACCTTC CASRRQGATGGYTF
TRBJ1-6 TRBV4-2 few . TGTGCCAGCAGCCAAGATTGGCAGGGTCATTCACCCCTCCACTTT CASSQDWQGHSPLHF
TRBJ2-2 TRBV11-3 . TRBD1 TGTGCCAGCAGCTCCGGGACAGGGATTTCCGGGGAGCTGTTTTTT CASSSGTGISGELFF